The 15 T cell receptor beta chains below were found in one sample sequenced in a study of T-cell reconstitution after alpha-beta-depleted transplantation in children. The TCRbeta library incorporated unique molecular identifiers. TCRdb reprocessed the PCR reads with MiXCR, giving one entry per CDR3 protein. The sample includes fewer than 1 million distinct CDR3 sequences, less than 20% seen only once; the top ten take approximately 5%. Source: PBMCs, mostly from graft donor cells, taken 360 days after TCRalphabeta/CD19-depleted stem cell transplant. Receptors originate from a male patient aged 5 to 17 who had a stem cell transplant for acute lymphoblastic leukemia, so the T cells may come from the graft donor.

This clonotype occurred once. The rearrangement joins TRBV7-8 to TRBJ2-1, with D possibly being TRBD1 or TRBD2 (6 bases each). The CDR3 extends over 17 amino acids. Trimming shortened V by 5 bases and J by 3 bases, and 20 bases separated the two germline ends. The V gene's germline CDR1 is SGHVS and CDR2 FQNEAQ. In DNA, the CDR3 is TGTGCCAGCAGCCCGCAAGGGGGGCTAGCGCTCTACAATGAGCAGTTCTTC. The encoded protein is CASSPQGGLALYNEQFF.

The rearrangement links TRBV20-1 to TRBJ2-1, with 11 nucleotides matching TRBD2. With V trimmed by 6 bases and J by 6 bases, 13 bases remained unmatched. The V gene's germline CDR1 is DFQATT and CDR2 SNEGSKA (reference sequence). CDR3 size: 16 residues. The CDR3 nucleotides read TGCAGTGCAACACGGTCGGGACTAGCGGCCCTCAATGAGCAGTTCTTC. Translated: CSATRSGLAALNEQFF.

The table lists this clonotype with a few counts. The rearrangement links TRBV4-2 to TRBJ2-3; 14 bases are a match to TRBD2. Germline CDR1 is LGHNA and CDR2 is YNFKEQ. With V trimmed by 5 bases and J by 3 bases, 7 bases remained unmatched. CDR3 length: 17 amino acids. The DNA for the CDR3 is TGTGCCAGCAGCGGGGGACTAGCGGGAGTAAGGACAGATACGCAGTATTTT. Its translation is CASSGGLAGVRTDTQYF.

This clonotype was seen more than once but under ten times. This chain connects TRBV4-1 to TRBJ1-1, with a possible D match to TRBD1 (5 bases). Germline-derived CDR1 and CDR2 are MGHRA and YSYEKL. The germline V and J ends were trimmed by 4 bases and 0 bases, with 12 bases remaining between them. This CDR3 is built from 15 residues. The CDR3 loop reads CASSRLKGLNTEAFF. The CDR3, as DNA: TGCGCCAGCAGCCGACTAAAGGGACTGAACACTGAAGCTTTCTTT.

The chain links TRBV6-1 to TRBJ2-1; D assignment may be TRBD1 or TRBD2 (6 bases each). Per germline, CDR1 MNHNS and CDR2 SASEGT. V was pared by 2 bases and J by 8 bases, with 19 bases between. The CDR3 is 16 amino acids. CDR3 DNA sequence: TGTGCCAGCAGTGAACGGGGGCTAGTAGATGGCGATGAGCAGTTCTTC. Amino acid sequence: CASSERGLVDGDEQFF.

The rearrangement uses TRBV20-1 and TRBJ2-7; 10 bases line up with TRBD2. This CDR3 is 14 amino acids long. With 3 bases clipped from V and 2 bases from J, the junction kept 4 bases outside the gene matches. Germline values: CDR1 DFQATT, CDR2 SNEGSKA (reference sequence). The chain's CDR3 is CSASPSGRAYEQYF. The CDR3, as DNA: TGCAGTGCTAGCCCTAGCGGGAGAGCCTACGAGCAGTACTTC.

This clonotype came up a few times. The rearrangement joins TRBV12-3 or TRBV12-4 to TRBJ2-1; TRBD2 matches at 13 bases. The CDR3 length is 22 residues. J lost 2 bases, V lost 1 base, and 17 bases had no gene match. The CDR3: CASSLGGSGRTSGREPYNEQFF. For the CDR3, the DNA is TGTGCCAGCAGTTTAGGAGGAAGCGGGAGGACTAGCGGGAGAGAACCCTACAATGAGCAGTTCTTC.

V and J are TRBV5-1 and TRBJ2-7; D is unresolved. This CDR3 is built from 12 residues. The V and J ends lost 4 bases and 7 bases respectively, with 12 bases between them. In germline, CDR1 is SGHRS, CDR2 YFSETQ. In DNA form, the CDR3 reads TGCGCCAGCAGCACACTTCTGGGAGAGCAGTACTTC. Its translation: CASSTLLGEQYF.

The gene calls are TRBV20-1 and TRBJ1-2, with D possibly matching TRBD1 (6 bases). This CDR3 contains 15 residues. Trimming cost V 5 bases and J 4 bases, with 20 bases left between them. The germline V gene has CDR1 DFQATT and CDR2 SNEGSKA (reference sequence). For the CDR3, the DNA is TGCAGTGCTCAAACCGGGACAAGTGCCTTCTATGGCTACACCTTC. Protein product: CSAQTGTSAFYGYTF.

This clonotype has a count of ten or more. A read error may produce the germline difference seen at one junction end. The chain joins TRBV5-1 to TRBJ2-5, with 12 bases identical to TRBD2. The length of the CDR3 is 14 residues. Per germline, CDR1 SGHRS and CDR2 YFSETQ. This CDR3 reads CASSPGLAGETQYF. CDR3 in DNA: TGTGCCAGCAGCCCGGGACTAGCGGGAGAGACCCAGTACTTC.

This clonotype came up many times. The chain has TRBV7-8 and TRBJ2-3; D remains unclear. Trimming stripped 0 bases from V and 2 bases from J, with 9 bases between. CDR1 and CDR2 from the germline V gene are SGHVS and FQNEAQ. The CDR3 runs 15 residues. CDR3 loop: CASSLAGLHTDTQYF. The CDR3 nucleotides are TGTGCCAGCAGCTTAGCAGGGCTACACACAGATACGCAGTATTTT.

This chain connects TRBV12-3 or TRBV12-4 to TRBJ2-1, with D perhaps TRBD2 (5 bases). This CDR3 region has 15 residues. With 10 bases removed from V and 4 bases from J, the gap between germline ends came to 20 bases. The CDR3 region has the DNA TGTGCCATCCAGTTTGGATCCGGGGAGTACAATGAGCAGTTCTTC. Translated, it gives CAIQFGSGEYNEQFF.

This clonotype was observed many times. This chain links TRBV10-3 with TRBJ1-5; a weak D match, TRBD1 (6 bases). The V gene lost 3 bases and the J gene lost 2 bases, with 11 bases spanning the gap. Germline lookup yields CDR1 ENHRY and CDR2 SYGVKD. This CDR3 is 15 amino acids long. The CDR3 loop reads CAISEGGVGNQPQHF. Written as DNA, the CDR3 is TGTGCCATCAGTGAAGGGGGAGTCGGCAATCAGCCCCAGCATTTT.

This clonotype appeared a few times. The rearrangement joins TRBV15 to TRBJ2-1, with 7 positions matching TRBD2. V gave up 1 base and J gave up 4 bases; unmatched junction bases: 7. The CDR3 spans 16 residues. CDR1 is LNHNV and CDR2 is YYDKDF in the germline V gene (reference sequence). CDR3 loop: CATSRAAGDKYNEQFF. CDR3 DNA: TGTGCCACCAGCAGAGCGGCGGGAGATAAGTACAATGAGCAGTTCTTC.

The CDR3 spells CSGTRPEGDTEAFF. As DNA, the CDR3 is TGCAGCGGCACAAGACCCGAGGGGGACACTGAAGCTTTCTTT. V usage is TRBV29-1 and J usage is TRBJ1-1, with D perhaps matching TRBD1 (6 bases). CDR1 and CDR2 (germline): SQVTM, ANQGSEA. The CDR3 length is 14 residues. Trimming pared 7 bases from V and 3 bases from J, leaving 18 bases between.